This T cell receptor beta chain was recovered during a study of blood T cell repertoires in COVID-19. Study in general: Samples came from the United States, Italy and Spain, spanning acute and convalescent COVID-19. T cells, B-cell-depleted T cells, or PBMCs provided the cDNA or gDNA that served as material.

The V gene's germline CDR1 is KGHSH and CDR2 LQKENI. The CDR3 is 16 amino acids. With 3 bases removed from V and 0 bases from J, the gap between germline ends came to 13 bases. Some clones are missing from TCRdb's copy, which holds only in-frame ones; the method was immunoSEQ multiplex PCR. The data show 110,000 or so clones, 85% seen once. The TCR was taken from a man aged 35 to 55 with acute or convalescent COVID-19. Sequences were obtained from peripheral blood. This chain links TRBV18 with TRBJ2-3, with D possibly being TRBD2 (5 bases). This chain's CDR3 is CASSPTGSASTDTQYF. DNA for the CDR3: TGTGCCAGCTCACCGACGGGATCGGCTAGCACAGATACGCAGTATTTT.